These 7 T cell receptor beta chains were all obtained from the same sample, sequenced in a study of T cells after yellow fever vaccination (dated by TCRdb to the late 2010s). In the paper's terms, the treatment or condition label means: live attenuated yellow fever vaccine strain. The library came from 5' RACE. The data were produced on an Illumina NovaSeq 6000. The public reads were reprocessed in TCRdb via fastp at Q25 and MiXCR, keeping in-frame beta chains. When rows share a CDR3 protein, they turn into one entry using the most common DNA and genes. The sample table lists about 300,000 distinct CDR3 sequences, 3% to 4.5% of them with a count of one. The ten largest make up approximately 24% of the sample. The specimen was PBMCs, collected 5 days after the yellow fever booster vaccination. The receptors originated from a man in his late teens or twenties who received the YFV17D yellow fever vaccine.

In its sample, this clonotype was seen a few times. This chain connects TRBV7-9 to TRBJ2-2, with D perhaps matching TRBD2 (6 bases). Trimming pared 5 bases from V and 5 bases from J, leaving 15 bases between. The CDR3 is made up of 15 amino acids. Germline lookup yields CDR1 SEHNR and CDR2 FQNEAQ (reference sequence). The CDR3 here is CASSLPYGRTGELFF. CDR3 bases: TGTGCCAGCAGCCTTCCTTATGGGAGGACCGGGGAGCTGTTTTTT.

This chain connects TRBV6-1 to TRBJ1-1, with D possibly matching TRBD1 (5 bases). Germline CDR1 MNHNS, CDR2 SASEGT. The CDR3 is 12 residues long. The V gene lost 3 bases and the J gene lost 11 bases, with 13 bases spanning the gap. The CDR3, as DNA: TGTGCCAGCAGTGATGGGACTCTAGGGGCTTTCTTT. It encodes CASSDGTLGAFF.

V and J are TRBV2 and TRBJ1-1; perhaps TRBD1 as D (5 bases). CDR1 SNHLY and CDR2 FYNNEI come from the germline V gene. The CDR3 length is 15 residues. Trimming shortened V by 6 bases and J by 4 bases, and 18 bases separated the two germline ends. The CDR3 sequence: CASREEAGHGTEAFF. Here the CDR3 DNA reads TGTGCCAGCAGGGAGGAGGCAGGGCATGGCACTGAAGCTTTCTTT.

The table lists this clonotype with many counts. This chain links TRBV20-1 with TRBJ2-7; TRBD1 aligns across 12 bases. Trimming removed 3 bases from V and 7 bases from J; junction bases left unmatched: 7. Germline-derived CDR1 and CDR2 are DFQATT and SNEGSKA (reference sequence). The CDR3 loop spans 14 amino acids. The DNA of the CDR3 is TGCAGTGCTAGTGACGGGACAGGGGGCTGGGAGCAGTACTTC. Amino acid sequence: CSASDGTGGWEQYF.

The V call is TRBV5-8, the J call TRBJ2-7; D may be TRBD1 (6 bases). The length of the CDR3 is 15 residues. With 1 base removed from V and 2 bases from J, the gap between germline ends came to 13 bases. Germline CDR1 reads SGHTS; CDR2 reads YDEGEE. The CDR3 spells CASSLNINRAYEQYV. Here the CDR3 DNA reads TGTGCCAGCAGCTTGAATATAAACAGGGCCTACGAGCAGTACGTC.

Many counts were recorded for this clonotype. The chain uses TRBV3-1 and TRBJ2-3, with unresolved D. The V gene lost 0 bases and the J gene lost 2 bases, with 9 bases spanning the gap. Germline V gene sequence: CDR1 LGHDT, CDR2 YNNKEL (reference sequence). CDR3 length equals 15 residues. CDR3 DNA sequence: TGTGCCAGCAGCCAAGAGTGGAAGGACACAGATACGCAGTATTTT. Residues: CASSQEWKDTDTQYF.

This clonotype appeared many times. The gene calls are TRBV5-1 and TRBJ2-7; TRBD1 aligns across 7 bases. The trim removed 4 bases at V and 2 bases at J, leaving 3 bases unmatched. This CDR3 region has 13 residues. Germline V CDR1 and CDR2: SGHRS, YFSETQ. The CDR3 spells CASSPDRAYEQYF. CDR3 coding DNA: TGCGCCAGCAGCCCTGACAGGGCCTACGAGCAGTACTTC. Drawing the rest from reference TRBV5-1 and TRBJ2-7, the complete variable domain is KAGVTQTPRYLIKTRGQQVTLSCSPISGHRSVSWYQQTPGQGLQFLFEYFSETQRNKGNFPGRFSGRQFSNSRSEMNVSTLELGDSALYLCASSPDRAYEQYFGPGTRLTVT.